Listed here are 21 T cell receptor beta chains from one sample, sequenced in a study of cytomegalovirus exposure and HLA in healthy donors. The primer mix had 60 Vbeta and 13 Jbeta primers. Generated by immunoSEQ multiplex PCR, the TCRdb table keeps only in-frame clones and is missing some. The data hold under 200,000 clones, with 75% to 85% observed a single time. What was sequenced was PBMCs. The receptors were gathered from a woman between 18 and 29 years old in good health and CMV-seropositive.

The chain links TRBV5-1 to TRBJ2-5, with D maybe TRBD2 (7 bases). The J call may be faulty, since TRBJ2-7 better matches the DNA end. Germline V gives CDR1 SGHRS, CDR2 YFSETQ. This CDR3 is 15 amino acids long. The CDR3 DNA reads TGCGCCAGCAGCCCGGAAGGGGGGGGCTCCTACGAGCAGTACTTC. This gives the protein CASSPEGGGSYEQYF.

Worth noting for this clone: The same CDR3 arises from other DNA sequences in this sample as well. This sequence joins TRBV28 and TRBJ1-2, with TRBD1 as a possible D gene (5 bases). There are 15 residues in the CDR3. Germline V gene lookup returns CDR1 MDHEN and CDR2 SYDVKM. Trimming cost V 10 bases and J 0 bases, with 18 bases left between them. For the CDR3, the DNA is TGTGCCACCAAGGGGCATAAACGGGCTAACTATGGCTACACCTTC. Residues: CATKGHKRANYGYTF.

This clone was observed once. CDR3: CASSLAQKTNTGELFF. For the CDR3, the DNA is TGTGCCAGCAGCTTAGCGCAGAAGACGAACACCGGGGAGCTGTTTTTT. This sequence joins TRBV7-2 and TRBJ2-2, with D unresolved. The CDR3 is 16 amino acids. Germline-derived CDR1 and CDR2 are SGHTA and FQGNSA. Trimming removed 0 bases at V and 0 bases at J, with 8 bases between. Full variable domain (missing parts from reference TRBV7-2 and TRBJ2-2): GAGVSQSPSNKVTEKGKDVELRCDPISGHTALYWYRQSLGQGLEFLIYFQGNSAPDKSGLPSDRFSAERTGGSVSTLTIQRTQQEDSAVYLCASSLAQKTNTGELFFGEGSRLTVL.

The chain carries TRBV5-5 and TRBJ2-7, with a possible D match to TRBD1 (6 bases). V was shortened by 4 bases and J by 4 bases, with 12 bases between the two germline ends. The CDR3 has 13 residues. In germline, CDR1 is SGHKS, CDR2 YYEKEE (reference sequence). The CDR3 DNA is TGTGCCAGCAGCCCAGGGGCGGAGTACGAGCAGTACTTC. Protein: CASSPGAEYEQYF.

V and J are TRBV5-1 and TRBJ2-1; 11 bases line up with TRBD1. Per germline, CDR1 SGHRS and CDR2 YFSETQ. CDR3 length equals 15 residues. The trim removed 4 bases at V and 4 bases at J, leaving 4 bases unmatched. The CDR3 reads CASSGTGGVYNEQFF. The CDR3, as DNA: TGCGCCAGCAGCGGGACAGGGGGTGTATACAATGAGCAGTTCTTC.

V is TRBV6-5 and J is TRBJ2-7; 10 nucleotides line up with TRBD2. Germline V gene lookup returns CDR1 MNHEY and CDR2 SVGAGI. The CDR3 is 15 residues long. V gave up 5 bases and J gave up 4 bases; unmatched junction bases: 8. The CDR3: CASSRGLAGVYEQYF. CDR3 nucleotide sequence: TGTGCCAGCAGTCGAGGTCTAGCGGGGGTTTACGAGCAGTACTTC.

The V call is TRBV28, the J call TRBJ1-2; 7 nucleotides align to TRBD1. Germline V gene sequence: CDR1 MDHEN, CDR2 SYDVKM. The CDR3 runs 13 residues. The V segment lost 7 bases and the J segment 9 bases; nucleotides outside the gene matches: 11. The CDR3, as DNA: TGTGCCAGCACCGTGAACAGGGGCGTGAGCTACACCTTC. It codes for CASTVNRGVSYTF.

The chain recombines TRBV27 with TRBJ1-1; D unresolved. This CDR3 has 14 residues. Germline CDR1 MNHEY, CDR2 SMNVEV (reference sequence). Trimming left V 2 bases short and J 3 bases short, with 10 bases between. The CDR3 sequence: CASSLLPQDTEAFF. The CDR3 DNA sequence: TGTGCCAGCAGTTTACTCCCTCAGGACACTGAAGCTTTCTTT.

The V call is TRBV7-6, the J call TRBJ2-2; TRBD1 agrees at 7 bases. This CDR3 contains 16 residues. The germline V gene encodes CDR1 SGHVS and CDR2 FNYEAQ. V gave up 5 bases and J gave up 4 bases; unmatched junction bases: 10. The CDR3 DNA reads as TGTGCCAGCAGCCCCACAGGGGATTGGAGCACCGGGGAGCTGTTTTTT. It encodes CASSPTGDWSTGELFF.

J is TRBJ1-6 and V is TRBV4-3, with a possible D match to TRBD1 (6 bases). V was shortened by 1 base and J by 9 bases, with 13 bases between the two germline ends. This CDR3 spans 15 amino acids. Germline lookup yields CDR1 LGHNA and CDR2 YSLEER. DNA for the CDR3: TGCGCCAGCAGCCAAGGGGACAAGATGGGTTCACCCCTCCACTTT. Amino acids: CASSQGDKMGSPLHF.

This chain uses TRBV30 with TRBJ1-2; the match to TRBD1 covers 8 bases. V dropped 3 bases and J dropped 10; count of bases not matched to a gene: 13. There are 14 residues in the CDR3. Germline CDR1 is GTSNPN and CDR2 is SVGIG (reference sequence). The CDR3 nucleotides are TGTGCCTGGAGGAAGGGGGGACAGGCGGTTTACTACACCTTC. This translates into CAWRKGGQAVYYTF.

V usage is TRBV9 and J usage is TRBJ1-1; a weak D match, TRBD1 (5 bases). V was cut by 0 bases and J by 4 bases, with 10 bases left in between. The CDR3 sequence is 14 residues long. From germline, CDR1 is SGDLS and CDR2 YYNGEE. This CDR3 is CASSVVPGGTEAFF. CDR3 sequence (DNA): TGTGCCAGCAGCGTAGTACCGGGGGGCACTGAAGCTTTCTTT.

V is TRBV9 and J is TRBJ2-7, with a possible D match to TRBD1 (6 bases). The V and J ends lost 2 bases and 1 base respectively, with 13 bases between them. This CDR3 has 15 residues. Germline-derived CDR1 and CDR2 are SGDLS and YYNGEE. CDR3 loop: CASSVRDTTSYEQYF. In DNA form, the CDR3 reads TGTGCCAGCAGCGTCCGGGACACAACTTCCTACGAGCAGTACTTC. The full variable domain, its missing parts supplied by reference TRBV9 and TRBJ2-7, is DSGVTQTPKHLITATGQRVTLRCSPRSGDLSVYWYQQSLDQGLQFLIQYYNGEERAKGNILERFSAQQFPDLHSELNLSSLELGDSALYFCASSVRDTTSYEQYFGPGTRLTVT.

CDR3 coding DNA: TGCGCCAGCAGCAGCTACACCTTC. Its protein is CASSSYTF. The chain carries TRBV10-1 and TRBJ1-2; unclear D gene. This CDR3 spans 8 amino acids. Trimming shortened V by 6 bases and J by 9 bases, and 2 bases separated the two germline ends. The V gene's germline CDR1 is WNHNN and CDR2 SYGVQD (reference sequence).

V usage is TRBV5-1 and J usage is TRBJ2-3, with D possibly being TRBD2 (7 bases). Germline V gene lookup returns CDR1 SGHRS and CDR2 YFSETQ. The length of the CDR3 is 15 residues. Between the trimmed V and J ends, which lost 0 bases and 5 bases, there was a span of 13 bases. CDR3 DNA: TGCGCCAGCAGCTTGGTCGCGGGGGACATAGATACGCAGTATTTT. Protein product: CASSLVAGDIDTQYF.

V and J are TRBV5-6 and TRBJ1-1; no clear D. CDR1 is SGHDT and CDR2 is YYEEEE in the germline V gene. V gave up 0 bases and J gave up 0 bases, with 12 bases separating them. The length of the CDR3 is 16 residues. This CDR3 is CASSLGPPFMNTEAFF. The CDR3 region has the DNA TGTGCCAGCAGCTTGGGGCCCCCCTTCATGAACACTGAAGCTTTCTTT.

V is TRBV6-1 and J is TRBJ2-3; TRBD2 is a possible D gene (6 bases). From germline, CDR1 is MNHNS and CDR2 SASEGT. The V and J ends lost 7 bases and 2 bases respectively, with 16 bases between them. This CDR3 region has 15 residues. CDR3: CASKGSRGATDTQYF. DNA for the CDR3: TGTGCCAGCAAAGGCTCGCGCGGGGCCACAGATACGCAGTATTTT.

The V gene is TRBV6-4, the J gene TRBJ2-2; 10 nucleotides agree with TRBD2. Germline V lookup: CDR1 MRHNA, CDR2 SNTAGT. The CDR3 totals 14 residues. V was clipped by 6 bases and J by 6 bases; unmatched bases: 4. The CDR3, as DNA: TGTGCCAGCAGCGTCAGCGGGGGGGCCGGGGAGCTGTTTTTT. It translates to CASSVSGGAGELFF.

This rearrangement joins TRBV30 to TRBJ2-5, with D unresolved. This CDR3 has 10 residues. The V gene's germline CDR1 is GTSNPN and CDR2 SVGIG (reference sequence). Trimming stripped 5 bases from V and 5 bases from J, with 6 bases between. CDR3 loop: CAWARETQYF. The CDR3 coding sequence is TGTGCCTGGGCTAGGGAGACCCAGTACTTC.

The V and J genes are TRBV30 and TRBJ2-1; 7 bases agree with TRBD1. Germline-derived CDR1 and CDR2 are GTSNPN and SVGIG (reference sequence). The CDR3 has 13 residues. Unmatched junction bases numbered 7, after V lost 4 bases and J lost 7 bases. In DNA, the CDR3 is TGTGCCTGGACCCGGGACAGCAAGAATGAGCAGTTCTTC. Its translation: CAWTRDSKNEQFF. Full variable domain (remainder filled in from reference TRBV30 and TRBJ2-1): SQTIHQWPATLVQPVGSPLSLECTVEGTSNPNLYWYRQAAGRGLQLLFYSVGIGQISSEVPQNLSASRPQDRQFILSSKKLLLSDSGFYLCAWTRDSKNEQFFGPGTRLTVL.

The chain uses TRBV5-1 and TRBJ2-4; D perhaps matches TRBD1 (5 bases). The CDR3 covers 16 residues. Trimming pared 0 bases from V and 0 bases from J, leaving 10 bases between. CDR1 and CDR2 (germline): SGHRS, YFSETQ. The CDR3 coding sequence is TGCGCCAGCAGCTTGGAAGGGGCTGGAGCCAAAAACATTCAGTACTTC. Encoded protein: CASSLEGAGAKNIQYF.